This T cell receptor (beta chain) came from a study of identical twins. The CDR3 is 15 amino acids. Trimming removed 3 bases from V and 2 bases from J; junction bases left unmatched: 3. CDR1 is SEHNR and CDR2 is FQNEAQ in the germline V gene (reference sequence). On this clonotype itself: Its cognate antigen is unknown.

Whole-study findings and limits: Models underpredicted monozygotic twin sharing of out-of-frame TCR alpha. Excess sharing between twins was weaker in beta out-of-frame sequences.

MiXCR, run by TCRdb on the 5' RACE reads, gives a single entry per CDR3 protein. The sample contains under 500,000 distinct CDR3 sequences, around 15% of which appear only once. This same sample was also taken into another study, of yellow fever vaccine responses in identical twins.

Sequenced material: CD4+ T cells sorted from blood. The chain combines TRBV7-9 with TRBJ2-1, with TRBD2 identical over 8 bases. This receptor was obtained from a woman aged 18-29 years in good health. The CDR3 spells CASSLLLAAYNEQFF. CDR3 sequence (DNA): TGTGCCAGCAGCTTGTTACTAGCGGCCTACAATGAGCAGTTCTTC.